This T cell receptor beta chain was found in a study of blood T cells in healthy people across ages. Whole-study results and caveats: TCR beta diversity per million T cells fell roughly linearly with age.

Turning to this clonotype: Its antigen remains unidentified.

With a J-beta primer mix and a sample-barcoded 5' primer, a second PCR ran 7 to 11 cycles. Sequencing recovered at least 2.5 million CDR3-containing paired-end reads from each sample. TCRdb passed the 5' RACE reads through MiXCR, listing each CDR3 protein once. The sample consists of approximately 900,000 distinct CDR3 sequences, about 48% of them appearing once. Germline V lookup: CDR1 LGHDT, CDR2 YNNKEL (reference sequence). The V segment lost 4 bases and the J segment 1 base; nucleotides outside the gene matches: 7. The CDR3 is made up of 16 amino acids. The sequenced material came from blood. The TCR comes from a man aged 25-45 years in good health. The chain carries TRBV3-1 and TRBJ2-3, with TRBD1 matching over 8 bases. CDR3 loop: CASSRYEGQGTDTQYF. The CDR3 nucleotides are TGTGCCAGCAGCCGATACGAGGGACAGGGCACAGATACGCAGTATTTT.